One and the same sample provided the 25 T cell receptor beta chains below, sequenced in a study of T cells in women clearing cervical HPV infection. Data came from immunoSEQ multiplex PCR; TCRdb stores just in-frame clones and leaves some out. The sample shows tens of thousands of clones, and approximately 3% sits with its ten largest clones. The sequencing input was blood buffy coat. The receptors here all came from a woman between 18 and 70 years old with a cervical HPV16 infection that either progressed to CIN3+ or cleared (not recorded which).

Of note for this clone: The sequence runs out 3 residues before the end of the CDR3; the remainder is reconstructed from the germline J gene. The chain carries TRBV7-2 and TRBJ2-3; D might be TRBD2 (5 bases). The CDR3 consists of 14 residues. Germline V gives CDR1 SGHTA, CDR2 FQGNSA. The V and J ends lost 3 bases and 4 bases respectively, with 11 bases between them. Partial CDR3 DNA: TGTGCCAGCAGCTTGCGACCCGGGGCAGATACG. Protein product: CASSLRPGADT. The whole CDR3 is CASSLRPGADTQYF.

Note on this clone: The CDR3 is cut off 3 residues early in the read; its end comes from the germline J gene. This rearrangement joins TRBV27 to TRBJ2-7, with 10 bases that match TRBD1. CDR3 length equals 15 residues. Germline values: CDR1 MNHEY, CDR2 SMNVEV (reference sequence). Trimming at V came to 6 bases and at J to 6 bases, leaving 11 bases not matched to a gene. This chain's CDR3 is CASRRGGTGVSEQYF. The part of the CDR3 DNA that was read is TGTGCCAGCAGACGAGGTGGGACAGGGGTTAGCGAG.

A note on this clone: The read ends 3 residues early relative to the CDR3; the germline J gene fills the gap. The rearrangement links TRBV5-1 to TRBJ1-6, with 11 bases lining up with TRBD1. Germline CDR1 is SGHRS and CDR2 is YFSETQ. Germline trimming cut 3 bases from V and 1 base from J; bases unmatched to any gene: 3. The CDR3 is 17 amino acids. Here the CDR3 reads CASSWGQGGSYNSPLHF. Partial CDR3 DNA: TGCGCCAGCAGCTGGGGACAGGGGGGATCCTATAATTCACCC.

The CDR3 sequence: CASSFATAQDEQYF. The covered CDR3 bases are TGCGCCAGCAGCTTCGCTACAGCTCAGGACGAG. V gene TRBV5-1 combines with J gene TRBJ2-7; unclear D gene. The missing CDR3 end, 3 residues past where the read stops, is filled in from the germline J gene. The CDR3 has 14 amino acids. Trimming shortened V by 2 bases and J by 5 bases, and 14 bases separated the two germline ends. Germline V gene data show CDR1 as SGHRS and CDR2 as YFSETQ.

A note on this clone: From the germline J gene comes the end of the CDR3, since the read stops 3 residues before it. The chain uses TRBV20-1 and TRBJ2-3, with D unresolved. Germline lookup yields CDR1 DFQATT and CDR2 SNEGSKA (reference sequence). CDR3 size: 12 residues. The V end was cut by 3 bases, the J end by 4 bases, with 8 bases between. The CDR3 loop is CSARRGADTQYF. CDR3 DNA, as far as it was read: TGCAGTGCTAGGCGCGGCGCAGATACG.

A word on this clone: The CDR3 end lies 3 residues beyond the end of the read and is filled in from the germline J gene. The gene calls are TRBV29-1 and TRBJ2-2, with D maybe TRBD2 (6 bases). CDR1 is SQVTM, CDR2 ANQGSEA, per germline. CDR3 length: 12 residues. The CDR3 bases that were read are TGCAGCACACGGGACTCCTATGAAAAG. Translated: CSTRDSYEK. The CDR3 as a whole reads CSTRDSYEKLFF.

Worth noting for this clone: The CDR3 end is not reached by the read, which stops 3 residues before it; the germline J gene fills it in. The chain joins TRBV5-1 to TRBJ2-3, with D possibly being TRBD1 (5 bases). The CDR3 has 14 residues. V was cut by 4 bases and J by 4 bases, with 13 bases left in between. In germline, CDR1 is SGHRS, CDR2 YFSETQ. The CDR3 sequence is CASSTSWGADTQYF. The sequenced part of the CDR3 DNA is TGCGCCAGCAGCACCTCCTGGGGCGCAGATACG. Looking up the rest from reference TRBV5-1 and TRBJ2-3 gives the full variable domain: KAGVTQTPRYLIKTRGQQVTLSCSPISGHRSVSWYQQTPGQGLQFLFEYFSETQRNKGNFPGRFSGRQFSNSRSEMNVSTLELGDSALYLCASSTSWGADTQYFGPGTRLTVL.

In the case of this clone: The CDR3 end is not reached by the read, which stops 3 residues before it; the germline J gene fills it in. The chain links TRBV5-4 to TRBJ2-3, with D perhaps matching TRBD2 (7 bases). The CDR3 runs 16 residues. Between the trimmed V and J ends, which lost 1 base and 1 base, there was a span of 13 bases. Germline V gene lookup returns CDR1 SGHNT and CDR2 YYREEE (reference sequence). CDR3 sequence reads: CASSLRGGGRTDTQYF. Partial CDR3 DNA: TGTGCCAGCAGCTTGCGGGGCGGGGGCCGCACAGATACG.

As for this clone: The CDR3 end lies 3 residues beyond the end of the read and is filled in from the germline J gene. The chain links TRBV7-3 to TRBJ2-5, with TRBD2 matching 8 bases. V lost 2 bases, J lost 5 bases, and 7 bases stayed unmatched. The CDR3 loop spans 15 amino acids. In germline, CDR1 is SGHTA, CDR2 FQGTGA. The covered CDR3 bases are TGTGCCAGCAGCTTAGCGGGGGGTAGGGTGGAGACC. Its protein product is CASSLAGGRVET. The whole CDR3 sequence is CASSLAGGRVETQYF.

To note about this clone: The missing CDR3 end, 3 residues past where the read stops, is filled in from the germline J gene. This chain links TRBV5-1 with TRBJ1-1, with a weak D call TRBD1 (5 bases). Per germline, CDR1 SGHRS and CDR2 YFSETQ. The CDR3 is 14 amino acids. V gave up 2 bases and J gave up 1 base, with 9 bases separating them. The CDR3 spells CASSFRARNTEAFF. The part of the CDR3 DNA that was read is TGCGCCAGCAGCTTCAGGGCACGGAACACTGAA.

The CDR3 bases that were read are TGCGCCAGCAATTACCTCACCGGACAGTACTACGAG. Residues: CASNYLTGQYYE. The whole CDR3 sequence is CASNYLTGQYYEQYF. The V call is TRBV5-1, the J call TRBJ2-7, with D maybe TRBD1 (6 bases). The sequenced fragment ends 3 residues before the CDR3 boundary, so the rest is inferred from the germline J gene. Germline V CDR1 and CDR2: SGHRS, YFSETQ. This CDR3 contains 15 residues. The V end was cut by 6 bases, the J end by 3 bases, with 19 bases between.

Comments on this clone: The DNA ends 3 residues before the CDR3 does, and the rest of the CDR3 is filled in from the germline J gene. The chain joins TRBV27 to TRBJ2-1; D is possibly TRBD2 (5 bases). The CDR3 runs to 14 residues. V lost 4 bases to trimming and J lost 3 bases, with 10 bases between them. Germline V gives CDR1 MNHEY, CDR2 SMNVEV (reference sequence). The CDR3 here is CASSSGVGYNEQFF. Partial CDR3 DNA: TGTGCCAGCAGTTCCGGGGTCGGCTACAATGAG.

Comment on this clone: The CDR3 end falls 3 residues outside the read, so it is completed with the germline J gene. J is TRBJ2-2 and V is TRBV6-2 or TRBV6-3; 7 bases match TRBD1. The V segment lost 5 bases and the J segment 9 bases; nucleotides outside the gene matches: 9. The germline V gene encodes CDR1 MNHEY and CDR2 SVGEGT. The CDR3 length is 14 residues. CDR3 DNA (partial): TGTGCCAGCAGTCGCGACAGGGTTCAAAGGGAG. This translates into CASSRDRVQRE. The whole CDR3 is CASSRDRVQRELFF.

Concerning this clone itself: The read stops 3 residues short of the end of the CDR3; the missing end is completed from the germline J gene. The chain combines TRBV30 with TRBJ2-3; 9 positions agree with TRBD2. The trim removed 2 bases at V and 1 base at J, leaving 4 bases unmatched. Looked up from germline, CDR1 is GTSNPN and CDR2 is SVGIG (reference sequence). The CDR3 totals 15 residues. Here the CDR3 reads CAWSRRTSGTDTQYF. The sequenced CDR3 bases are TGTGCCTGGAGTAGGCGGACTAGCGGCACAGATACG.

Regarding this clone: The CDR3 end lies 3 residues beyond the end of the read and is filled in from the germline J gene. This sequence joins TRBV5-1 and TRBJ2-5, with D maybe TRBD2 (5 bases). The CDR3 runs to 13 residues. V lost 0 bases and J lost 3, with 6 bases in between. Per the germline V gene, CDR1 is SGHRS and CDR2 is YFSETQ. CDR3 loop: CASSLAGKETQYF. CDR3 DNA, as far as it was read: TGCGCCAGCAGCTTGGCGGGGAAAGAGACC.

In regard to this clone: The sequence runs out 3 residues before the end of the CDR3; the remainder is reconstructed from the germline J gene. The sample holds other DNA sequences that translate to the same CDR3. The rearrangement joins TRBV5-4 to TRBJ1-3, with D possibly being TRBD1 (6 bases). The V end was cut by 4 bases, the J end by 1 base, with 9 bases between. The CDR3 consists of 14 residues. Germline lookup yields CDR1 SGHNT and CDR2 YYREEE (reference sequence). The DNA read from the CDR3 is TGTGCCAGCAGCACACAGGGTTCTGGAAACACC. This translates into CASSTQGSGNT. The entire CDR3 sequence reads CASSTQGSGNTIYF.

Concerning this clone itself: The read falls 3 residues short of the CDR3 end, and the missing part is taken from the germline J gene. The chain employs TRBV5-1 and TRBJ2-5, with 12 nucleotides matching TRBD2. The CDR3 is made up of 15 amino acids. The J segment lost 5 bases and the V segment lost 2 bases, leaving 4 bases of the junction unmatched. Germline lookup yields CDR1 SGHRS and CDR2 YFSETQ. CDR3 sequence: CASSFLAGGLETQYF. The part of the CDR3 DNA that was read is TGCGCCAGCAGCTTTCTAGCGGGGGGGCTGGAGACC.

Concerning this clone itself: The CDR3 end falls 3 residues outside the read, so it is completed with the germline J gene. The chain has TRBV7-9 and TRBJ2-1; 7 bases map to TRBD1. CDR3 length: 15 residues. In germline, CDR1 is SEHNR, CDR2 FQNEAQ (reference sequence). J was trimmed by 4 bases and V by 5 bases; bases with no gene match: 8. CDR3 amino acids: CASSTIGTAYNEQFF. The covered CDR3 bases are TGTGCCAGCAGCACCATCGGGACAGCTTACAATGAG.

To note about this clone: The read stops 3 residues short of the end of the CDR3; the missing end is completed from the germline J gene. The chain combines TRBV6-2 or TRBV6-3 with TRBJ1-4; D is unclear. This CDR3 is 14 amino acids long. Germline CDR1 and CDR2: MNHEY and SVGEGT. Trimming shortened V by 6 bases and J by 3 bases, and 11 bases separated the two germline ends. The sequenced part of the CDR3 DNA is TGTGCCAGCAGGAACGCGGTGCCTAATGAAAAA. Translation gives CASRNAVPNEK. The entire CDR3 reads CASRNAVPNEKLFF.

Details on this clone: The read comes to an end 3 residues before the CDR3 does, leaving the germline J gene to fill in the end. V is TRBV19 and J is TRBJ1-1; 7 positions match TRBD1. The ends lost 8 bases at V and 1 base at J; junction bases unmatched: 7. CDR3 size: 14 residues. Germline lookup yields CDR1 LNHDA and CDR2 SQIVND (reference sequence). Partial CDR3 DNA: TGTGCCAGTTTTGGCAGGGGGAGGAACACTGAA. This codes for CASFGRGRNTE. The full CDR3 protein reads CASFGRGRNTEAFF.

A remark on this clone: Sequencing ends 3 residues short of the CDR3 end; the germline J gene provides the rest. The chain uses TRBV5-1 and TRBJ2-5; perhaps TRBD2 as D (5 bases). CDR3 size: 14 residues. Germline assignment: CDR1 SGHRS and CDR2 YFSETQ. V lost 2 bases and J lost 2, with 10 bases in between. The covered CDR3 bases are TGCGCCAGCAGCTTTTTGACTAATCAAGAGACC. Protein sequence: CASSFLTNQET. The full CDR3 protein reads CASSFLTNQETQYF. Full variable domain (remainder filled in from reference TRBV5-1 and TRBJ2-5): KAGVTQTPRYLIKTRGQQVTLSCSPISGHRSVSWYQQTPGQGLQFLFEYFSETQRNKGNFPGRFSGRQFSNSRSEMNVSTLELGDSALYLCASSFLTNQETQYFGPGTRLLVL.

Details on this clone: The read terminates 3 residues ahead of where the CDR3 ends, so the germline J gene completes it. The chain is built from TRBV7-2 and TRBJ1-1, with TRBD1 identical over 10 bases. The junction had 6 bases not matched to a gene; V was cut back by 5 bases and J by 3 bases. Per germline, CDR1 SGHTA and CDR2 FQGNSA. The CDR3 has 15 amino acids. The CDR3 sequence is CASSTDRGRDTEAFF. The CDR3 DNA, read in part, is TGTGCCAGCAGCACCGACAGGGGGCGCGACACTGAA.

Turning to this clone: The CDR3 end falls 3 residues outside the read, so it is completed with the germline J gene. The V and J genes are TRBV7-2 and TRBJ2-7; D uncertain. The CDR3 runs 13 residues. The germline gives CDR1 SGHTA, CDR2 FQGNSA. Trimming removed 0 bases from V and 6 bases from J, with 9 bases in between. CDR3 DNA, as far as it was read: TGTGCCAGCAGCTTAGCGCTGCGCGGCGAG. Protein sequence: CASSLALRGE. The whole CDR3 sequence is CASSLALRGEQYF. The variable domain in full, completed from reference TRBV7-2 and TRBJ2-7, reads GAGVSQSPSNKVTEKGKDVELRCDPISGHTALYWYRQSLGQGLEFLIYFQGNSAPDKSGLPSDRFSAERTGGSVSTLTIQRTQQEDSAVYLCASSLALRGEQYFGPGTRLTVT.

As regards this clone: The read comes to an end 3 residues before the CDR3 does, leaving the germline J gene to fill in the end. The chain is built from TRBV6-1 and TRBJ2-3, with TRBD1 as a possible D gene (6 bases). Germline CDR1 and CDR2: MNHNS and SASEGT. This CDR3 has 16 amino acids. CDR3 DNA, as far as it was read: TGTGCCAGCAGTGAAGTTGAGTGGACAGTAGAAGAGACG. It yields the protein CASSEVEWTVEET. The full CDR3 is CASSEVEWTVEETQYF.

The CDR3: CASSVRGQTEAFF. CDR3 bases read: TGCGCCAGCAGTGTAAGGGGGCAGACTGAA. The chain carries TRBV10-1 and TRBJ1-1, with TRBD1 matching over 7 bases. Sequencing ends 3 residues short of the CDR3 end; the germline J gene provides the rest. Germline assignment: CDR1 WNHNN and CDR2 SYGVQD (reference sequence). Trimming took 4 bases from V and 5 from J; bases not matched to a gene: 4. The CDR3 consists of 13 residues.